Shown below are 25 T cell receptor beta chains from a single sample sequenced in a study of T-cell reconstitution after alpha-beta-depleted transplantation in children. This sample's TCRbeta library carried unique molecular identifier barcodes. TCRdb re-derived calls from the PCR reads in MiXCR, one entry per CDR3 protein. The sample contains hundreds of thousands of distinct CDR3 sequences, over 10% of which appear only once. Specimen: PBMCs, collected before TCRalphabeta/CD19-depleted stem cell transplant. All receptors come from a girl aged 2 to 10 with congenital amegakaryocytic thrombocytopenia, due to receive a stem cell transplant.

The CDR3 is CAIWGGRVEDTQYF. CDR3 nucleotide sequence: TGTGCCATTTGGGGGGGGCGAGTGGAAGATACGCAGTATTTT. The chain employs TRBV2 and TRBJ2-3; D might be TRBD2 (7 bases). Trimming cost V 10 bases and J 5 bases, with 19 bases left between them. CDR1 and CDR2 (germline): SNHLY, FYNNEI. This CDR3 is built from 14 residues.

The CDR3 sequence is CASSQTGTSRKDTQYF. Written as DNA, the CDR3 is TGCGCCAGCAGCCAAACCGGGACTAGCAGGAAGGATACGCAGTATTTT. V is TRBV4-1 and J is TRBJ2-3, with 9 bases matching TRBD2. The CDR3 extends over 16 amino acids. CDR1 and CDR2 (germline): MGHRA, YSYEKL. V lost 2 bases and J lost 6; bases outside the gene matches: 9.

A few counts support this clonotype. This chain uses TRBV20-1 with TRBJ1-5; D not certain. Trimming stripped 0 bases from V and 0 bases from J, with 9 bases between. Germline values: CDR1 DFQATT, CDR2 SNEGSKA (reference sequence). The CDR3 spans 15 residues. CDR3 protein: CSARDPRNSNQPQHF. The CDR3 DNA reads TGCAGTGCTAGAGATCCCAGAAATAGCAATCAGCCCCAGCATTTT.

The chain is built from TRBV14 and TRBJ2-5; D is unclear. Per germline, CDR1 SGHDN and CDR2 FVKESK. The CDR3 contains 15 residues. The germline V and J ends were trimmed by 1 base and 5 bases, with 14 bases remaining between them. CDR3 protein: CASSQGTTRYETQYF. CDR3 in DNA: TGTGCCAGCAGCCAAGGCACCACAAGATATGAGACCCAGTACTTC.

This clonotype showed up many times. The V gene is TRBV28, the J gene TRBJ1-5; tentatively, D is TRBD1 (5 bases). The germline V gene has CDR1 MDHEN and CDR2 SYDVKM. Between the trimmed V and J ends, which lost 7 bases and 3 bases, there was a span of 13 bases. The CDR3 runs to 14 residues. This CDR3 is CASTTRQSNQPQHF. CDR3 sequence (DNA): TGTGCCAGCACAACACGACAGTCCAATCAGCCCCAGCATTTT. Drawing the rest from reference TRBV28 and TRBJ1-5, the complete variable domain is DVKVTQSSRYLVKRTGEKVFLECVQDMDHENMFWYRQDPGLGLRLIYFSYDVKMKEKGDIPEGYSVSREKKERFSLILESASTNQTSMYLCASTTRQSNQPQHFGDGTRLSIL.

This clonotype was recorded many times. The gene calls are TRBV20-1 and TRBJ2-1, with D maybe TRBD1 (6 bases). The germline V gene has CDR1 DFQATT and CDR2 SNEGSKA (reference sequence). Deletions cut 3 bases from V and 6 bases from J, with 18 bases between. This CDR3 comprises 15 residues. The CDR3 nucleotides are TGCAGTGCTAGGACAGGAGAGGTGTTAGGCAATGAGCAGTTCTTC. Protein: CSARTGEVLGNEQFF.

In its sample, this clonotype was seen a few times. J is TRBJ2-4 and V is TRBV5-1, with D maybe TRBD2 (5 bases). Between the trimmed V and J ends, which lost 0 bases and 8 bases, there was a span of 21 bases. There are 17 residues in the CDR3. The germline V gene has CDR1 SGHRS and CDR2 YFSETQ. CDR3 region: CASSLASDGPWRHIQYF. The CDR3 DNA follows: TGCGCCAGCAGCTTGGCTTCAGATGGACCATGGAGGCACATTCAGTACTTC.

This clonotype showed up many times. The chain couples TRBV5-1 to TRBJ1-1, with D tentatively TRBD1 (5 bases). CDR1 and CDR2 from the germline V gene are SGHRS and YFSETQ. The V end lost 4 bases, the J end lost 1 base, and 11 bases lay between the germline ends. The CDR3 covers 14 residues. Here the CDR3 DNA reads TGCGCCAGCAGCATTGGGACGGGGAACACTGAAGCTTTCTTT. This codes for CASSIGTGNTEAFF. The variable domain in full, with the rest retrieved from reference TRBV5-1 and TRBJ1-1, is KAGVTQTPRYLIKTRGQQVTLSCSPISGHRSVSWYQQTPGQGLQFLFEYFSETQRNKGNFPGRFSGRQFSNSRSEMNVSTLELGDSALYLCASSIGTGNTEAFFGQGTRLTVV.

This clonotype was seen at least ten times. The chain employs TRBV5-1 and TRBJ1-2; D gene ambiguous. Looked up from germline, CDR1 is SGHRS and CDR2 is YFSETQ. The CDR3 is 14 residues long. Trimming stripped 5 bases from V and 5 bases from J, with 16 bases between. The CDR3 region is CASRAGRERYGYTF. CDR3 coding DNA: TGCGCCAGCAGGGCTGGCCGGGAACGATATGGCTACACCTTC.

This clonotype was seen ten or more times. The chain uses TRBV7-8 and TRBJ1-1; 9 bases map to TRBD1. The CDR3 consists of 14 residues. After removal of 0 bases from V and 7 bases from J, the junction contained 3 bases not matched to a gene. CDR1 and CDR2 (germline): SGHVS, FQNEAQ. The CDR3 region has the DNA TGTGCCAGCAGCTTAGCGGGACAGGGAAGTGAAGCTTTCTTT. This translates into CASSLAGQGSEAFF.

This clonotype appeared a few times. V gene TRBV20-1 combines with J gene TRBJ2-7; the match to TRBD2 covers 9 bases. V gave up 6 bases and J gave up 5 bases; unmatched junction bases: 11. This CDR3 is 14 amino acids long. Germline V gives CDR1 DFQATT, CDR2 SNEGSKA (reference sequence). The CDR3 spells CSANGAVAGDEQYF. The CDR3 DNA sequence: TGCAGTGCCAACGGCGCGGTAGCGGGAGACGAGCAGTACTTC.

This clonotype was observed many times. The CDR3 region has the DNA TGTGCCAGCACCCGAAGGGGGGACTATGGCTACACCTTC. Amino acid sequence: CASTRRGDYGYTF. The chain links TRBV28 to TRBJ1-2, with TRBD1 as a possible D gene (6 bases). The germline V gene has CDR1 MDHEN and CDR2 SYDVKM. This CDR3 comprises 13 residues. Trimming took off 7 bases at V and 3 bases at J, with 12 bases between the two ends.

This clonotype was seen ten or more times. This chain joins TRBV12-3 or TRBV12-4 and TRBJ2-5; no reliable D call. The V and J ends lost 3 bases and 6 bases respectively, with 8 bases between them. The CDR3 totals 12 residues. CDR3 in DNA: TGTGCCAGCAGTTTCGACGAGAAGACCCAGTACTTC. This sequence encodes CASSFDEKTQYF.

This clonotype was found many times. The chain couples TRBV27 to TRBJ2-1; 7 bases agree with TRBD2. Trimming removed 7 bases from V and 8 bases from J; junction bases left unmatched: 14. Germline loops: CDR1 MNHEY, CDR2 SMNVEV (reference sequence). The CDR3 consists of 15 residues. This chain's CDR3 is CASTLVGASGYEQFF. The CDR3 DNA reads TGTGCCAGCACATTAGTTGGGGCTAGCGGCTATGAGCAGTTCTTC.

The chain employs TRBV2 and TRBJ1-6, with D unresolved. The germline gives CDR1 SNHLY, CDR2 FYNNEI. The V and J ends lost 3 bases and 6 bases respectively, with 15 bases between them. The CDR3 has 16 residues. This CDR3 reads CASSDVPDYLNSPLHF. The CDR3 coding sequence is TGTGCCAGCAGTGATGTCCCCGACTACCTTAATTCACCCCTCCACTTT.

This clonotype showed up just once. This chain connects TRBV5-1 to TRBJ1-3; D unresolved. The CDR3 consists of 14 residues. Germline loops: CDR1 SGHRS, CDR2 YFSETQ. Trimming cost V 2 bases and J 1 base, with 7 bases left between them. This CDR3 reads CASSFDTSGNTIYF. The CDR3 nucleotides read TGCGCCAGCAGCTTCGACACTTCTGGAAACACCATATATTTT. Full variable domain (rest looked up from reference TRBV5-1 and TRBJ1-3): KAGVTQTPRYLIKTRGQQVTLSCSPISGHRSVSWYQQTPGQGLQFLFEYFSETQRNKGNFPGRFSGRQFSNSRSEMNVSTLELGDSALYLCASSFDTSGNTIYFGEGSWLTVV.

This clonotype occurred many times. As DNA, the CDR3 is TGCAGCGTTGAGGGAGTGGGTTCGAACACCGGGGAGCTGTTTTTT. Translating it yields CSVEGVGSNTGELFF. The rearrangement joins TRBV29-1 to TRBJ2-2; maybe TRBD2 (5 bases). CDR1 is SQVTM and CDR2 is ANQGSEA in the germline V gene. This CDR3 is 15 amino acids long. The V and J ends lost 3 bases and 0 bases respectively, with 11 bases between them.

In its sample, this clonotype was seen many times. The chain recombines TRBV24-1 with TRBJ2-1, with 10 nucleotides matching TRBD1. CDR3 size: 16 residues. V lost 4 bases to trimming and J lost 8 bases; unmatched junction nucleotides: 10. CDR1 KGHDR and CDR2 SFDVKD come from the germline V gene. The CDR3 bases are TGTGCCACCAGTGAGCCACGGACAGGGGGAGACGATGAGCAGTTCTTC. It yields the protein CATSEPRTGGDDEQFF.

The J gene is TRBJ1-5, the V gene TRBV20-1; D not resolved. Germline V gene data show CDR1 as DFQATT and CDR2 as SNEGSKA (reference sequence). This CDR3 comprises 17 residues. Between the trimmed V and J ends, which lost 3 bases and 4 bases, there was a span of 22 bases. The CDR3 DNA reads TGCAGTGCTAGCCCCTCACTGCCTGGGAGTTCTAATCAGCCCCAGCATTTT. Translating it yields CSASPSLPGSSNQPQHF.

The sample holds many counts of this clonotype. CDR3 DNA: TGTGCCATCGCCTACAGTTACGAGACCCAGTACTTC. Protein product: CAIAYSYETQYF. The chain combines TRBV10-3 with TRBJ2-5; D unclear. This CDR3 has 12 residues. Per the germline V gene, CDR1 is ENHRY and CDR2 is SYGVKD. The V gene lost 8 bases and the J gene lost 5 bases, with 12 bases spanning the gap.

The chain has TRBV30 and TRBJ2-2; 10 nucleotides align to TRBD2. Germline V lookup: CDR1 GTSNPN, CDR2 SVGIG (reference sequence). The CDR3 runs 17 residues. The junction had 13 bases not matched to a gene; V was cut back by 5 bases and J by 4 bases. CDR3 DNA sequence: TGTGCCTGGGAAGCGGGAGGGCCGCCGGATTTCACCGGGGAGCTGTTTTTT. It translates to CAWEAGGPPDFTGELFF.

This clonotype was detected ten times or more. The chain uses TRBV5-6 and TRBJ1-1, with D tentatively TRBD1 (5 bases). Germline CDR1 SGHDT, CDR2 YYEEEE. V shed 2 bases and J shed 0 bases, with 11 bases lying between them. The CDR3 spans 15 residues. Here the CDR3 reads CASSFSDRLNTEAFF. The CDR3 DNA sequence: TGTGCCAGCAGCTTCTCTGACAGATTGAACACTGAAGCTTTCTTT.

Ten or more counts support this clonotype. The gene calls are TRBV20-1 and TRBJ2-2; tentatively, D is TRBD1 or TRBD2 (5 bases each). This CDR3 contains 13 residues. CDR1 is DFQATT, CDR2 SNEGSKA, per germline (reference sequence). The CDR3 spells CRVRGALTGELFF. The CDR3 DNA is TGCAGGGTCAGAGGGGCCCTCACCGGGGAGCTGTTTTTT.

This clonotype was counted ten times or more. The chain has TRBV20-1 and TRBJ2-1, with TRBD1 as a possible D gene (6 bases). The V end lost 3 bases, the J end lost 5 bases, and 11 bases lay between the germline ends. CDR3 length: 13 residues. Germline assignment: CDR1 DFQATT and CDR2 SNEGSKA (reference sequence). CDR3 amino acids: CSASRTENNEQFF. The CDR3 DNA follows: TGCAGTGCTAGCAGGACAGAGAACAATGAGCAGTTCTTC.

The chain couples TRBV7-9 to TRBJ2-7; D perhaps matches TRBD1 (5 bases). CDR3 length: 14 residues. Trimming shortened V by 2 bases and J by 2 bases, and 10 bases separated the two germline ends. Germline lookup yields CDR1 SEHNR and CDR2 FQNEAQ (reference sequence). CDR3 sequence reads: CASSLYRYPYEQYF. DNA for the CDR3: TGTGCCAGCAGCTTATACAGGTACCCCTACGAGCAGTACTTC.